This note documents a single T cell receptor (beta chain) sequence. This clone was detected only once. The specificity of this receptor is unknown. No much larger clone is present one base from it, and per-base qualities are unavailable. CDR1 is given as MNHNS and CDR2 as SASEGT, both from the germline V gene. The CDR3 sequence holds 13 residues, the cysteine and phenylalanine included. Of the read, only the CDR3 DNA is kept; its 39 bases are in frame from base 1. Trimming takes 6 bases from V and 4 bases from J, and the germline ends sit 10 bases apart. The trial excluded patients who had a history of autoimmune disease or who were on systemic immunosuppression. Peripheral blood for TCR sequencing was collected from all dose cohorts at baseline, on cycle 4 day 1, and on cycle 7 day 1. Samples were obtained from an open-label, multicenter, first-in-human phase I dose-escalation trial of ivuxolimab. Adults with locally advanced or metastatic melanoma, renal cell, hepatocellular, or head and neck squamous cell carcinoma were enrolled in the trial. Before TCR sequencing, CD4+ T cells and CD8+ T cells from peripheral blood were sorted into separate populations.

This sample was taken from a study of OX40 agonist ivuxolimab in advanced cancers. For context, the study as a whole: Ivuxolimab, which targeted the costimulatory receptor OX40 (CD134), was an agonistic, fully human IgG2 monoclonal antibody. Prior anti-PD-1, anti-PD-L1 or anti-CTLA-4 therapy was permitted, and checkpoint inhibitors had been received by about 36% of dose-escalation patients. Partial responses occurred in three dose-escalation patients: two with cutaneous melanoma and one with hepatocellular carcinoma. The paper describes the monotherapy dose-escalation part (N of about 54 patients) of the phase I trial of ivuxolimab. Peripheral TCRbeta sequencing was intended to test whether TCR sequence diversity was altered and clonal T-cell expansion was caused by ivuxolimab. A male proportion of around 81% and a mean age of approximately 55 years, ranging from roughly 23 to 79, were recorded for the dose-escalation cohort. Intravenous ivuxolimab was administered to patients every 2 weeks at six dose levels: 0.01, 0.1, 0.3, 1.5, 3 and 10 mg/kg. Of the approximately 54 dose-escalation patients, hepatocellular carcinoma was present in 19, melanoma in approximately 15, renal cell carcinoma in 9 and head and neck cancer in 9. Findings and caveats that apply to the study as a whole: After ivuxolimab, CD8+ T cells had more expanded clones than CD4+ T cells on average. The antigen specificity of the clonally expanded peripheral T cells was not determined. Low levels of normalized T-cell clonal expansion were also seen in some nonresponding patients. In the 0.1-3.0 mg/kg groups, partial responders had among the lowest normalized peripheral clonal expansion, particularly in CD8+ T cells. At doses from 0.1 to 3.0 mg/kg, clonal expansion was seen in both CD4+ and CD8+ blood T cells between baseline and week 6.

Genomic DNA was isolated from the sorted cells so that the TCRbeta CDR3 region could be sequenced. TCRbeta CDR3 regions were sequenced using the immunoSEQ Assay. In its TCRdb copy, this immuneACCESS table keeps in-frame sequences only and misses some clones. Where compared with another copy, unresolved V genes explain less than half of these, and the others have no known cause. Across this sample there are fewer than 65,000 clones, with approximately 89% seen only once. Jointly, the top ten make up around 20% of the sample. Sequencing used CD4+ or CD8+ T cells sorted from blood, obtained in a trial of the OX40 agonist ivuxolimab. Recombination linked TRBV6-1 to TRBJ2-1; TRBD1 is possibly the D segment (6 matching bases). This clonotype was sampled from an adult with an advanced solid tumor such as melanoma, head and neck, liver or kidney cancer. The CDR3 in this case is CASSPGQYNEQFF. The DNA reads TGTGCCAGCAGCCCAGGACAGTACAATGAGCAGTTCTTC.